The next 12 T cell receptor beta chains were all read from a single sample in a study of shared clonotypes between healthy human individuals. Only in-frame clones appear in the TCRdb table, and some are missing; sequencing was by immunoSEQ multiplex PCR. Among about 520,000 clones, 81% were seen once, and the ten largest hold approximately 11%. The sample consisted of PBMCs. Receptors were obtained from a woman in her thirties or forties in good health. Some clones in this sample may be carry-over from other donors' samples.

This clone was picked up a small number of times. The CDR3, as DNA: TGTGCCAGCTCACCAGCTATGGACAGGGCGAACACTGAAGCTTTCTTT. The encoded protein is CASSPAMDRANTEAFF. The rearrangement joins TRBV18 to TRBJ1-1; the match to TRBD1 covers 8 bases. Germline trimming cut 2 bases from V and 1 base from J; bases unmatched to any gene: 6. This CDR3 is 16 amino acids long. Germline V lookup: CDR1 KGHSH, CDR2 LQKENI.

The CDR3 here is CATRQGSGNTIYF. CDR3 bases: TGTGCCACTCGACAGGGCTCTGGAAACACCATATATTTT. The rearrangement uses TRBV5-4 and TRBJ1-3; 7 positions match TRBD1. After removal of 9 bases from V and 0 bases from J, the junction contained 3 bases not matched to a gene. CDR3 length equals 13 residues. From germline, CDR1 is SGHNT and CDR2 YYREEE (reference sequence).

With respect to this clone: This sample also contains other DNA sequences that code for the same CDR3. The rearrangement links TRBV15 to TRBJ2-7; no firm D call. The CDR3 has 13 amino acids. Germline V CDR1 and CDR2: LNHNV, YYDKDF (reference sequence). V lost 0 bases and J lost 1, with 4 bases in between. The CDR3 loop reads CATSRDRSYEQYF. The CDR3 DNA reads as TGTGCCACCAGCAGAGATCGATCCTACGAGCAGTACTTC.

The rearrangement joins TRBV7-9 to TRBJ2-7; maybe TRBD1 (6 bases). CDR3 size: 14 residues. CDR1 and CDR2 from the germline V gene are SEHNR and FQNEAQ (reference sequence). Trimming left V 1 base short and J 6 bases short, with 13 bases between. The CDR3 loop is CASSLEGRGSEQYF. The CDR3 DNA sequence: TGTGCCAGCAGCTTAGAGGGCAGGGGTTCCGAGCAGTACTTC.

The count of this clone is one. This chain uses TRBV29-1 with TRBJ2-1, with D perhaps being TRBD1 or TRBD2 (5 bases each). Deletions cut 7 bases from V and 9 bases from J, with 22 bases between. The CDR3 has 14 amino acids. Germline V gene sequence: CDR1 SQVTM, CDR2 ANQGSEA. This CDR3 is CSADGTDGIGEQFF. DNA for the CDR3: TGCAGCGCCGACGGGACCGATGGGATCGGTGAGCAGTTCTTC.

The rearrangement joins TRBV7-2 to TRBJ2-7; 11 positions agree with TRBD2. In germline, CDR1 is SGHTA, CDR2 FQGNSA. CDR3 length: 15 amino acids. V was pared by 1 base and J by 7 bases, with 6 bases of the junction left unmatched. CDR3 DNA: TGTGCCAGCAGCTTAGATCTAGCGGGAGGTAGGGAGCAGTACTTC. This codes for CASSLDLAGGREQYF.

The chain couples TRBV28 to TRBJ1-2; D is possibly TRBD1 (5 bases). Germline CDR1 is MDHEN and CDR2 is SYDVKM. V was cut by 7 bases and J by 4 bases, with 13 bases left in between. The CDR3 spans 13 residues. CDR3 sequence: CASTLTGFYGYTF. CDR3 DNA: TGTGCCAGCACCCTTACAGGATTCTATGGCTACACCTTC.

A remark on this clone: Other DNA sequences in the same sample also yield this CDR3. The chain employs TRBV4-3 and TRBJ2-7; 9 bases line up with TRBD2. The trim removed 3 bases at V and 0 bases at J, leaving 3 bases unmatched. Germline CDR1 reads LGHNA; CDR2 reads YSLEER. The CDR3 is 15 amino acids. CDR3 protein: CASSHATSGSYEQYF. The CDR3 DNA is TGCGCCAGCAGCCATGCGACTAGCGGCTCCTACGAGCAGTACTTC.

The chain carries TRBV5-1 and TRBJ2-7; D is possibly TRBD2 (6 bases). CDR3 size: 15 residues. Per germline, CDR1 SGHRS and CDR2 YFSETQ. The germline V and J ends were trimmed by 0 bases and 3 bases, with 13 bases remaining between them. The CDR3 region has the DNA TGCGCCAGCAGCTTGGCGTTAGCGGAGGACTACGAGCAGTACTTC. It codes for CASSLALAEDYEQYF.

The chain couples TRBV7-2 to TRBJ2-1, with a weak D call TRBD2 (7 bases). V was clipped by 1 base and J by 9 bases, with 19 bases between them. CDR1 and CDR2 (germline): SGHTA, FQGNSA. This CDR3 is built from 16 residues. The CDR3 loop reads CASSLVGGAADLEQFF. The CDR3 coding sequence is TGTGCCAGCAGCTTAGTAGGGGGGGCAGCCGATCTTGAGCAGTTCTTC. Combining the CDR3 with reference TRBV7-2 and TRBJ2-1 gives the whole variable domain GAGVSQSPSNKVTEKGKDVELRCDPISGHTALYWYRQSLGQGLEFLIYFQGNSAPDKSGLPSDRFSAERTGGSVSTLTIQRTQQEDSAVYLCASSLVGGAADLEQFFGPGTRLTVL.

This clone was found once. This rearrangement joins TRBV19 to TRBJ1-5; 9 nucleotides agree with TRBD1. Germline loops: CDR1 LNHDA, CDR2 SQIVND (reference sequence). The length of the CDR3 is 15 residues. Trimming cost V 5 bases and J 0 bases; bases outside gene matches: 2. DNA for the CDR3: TGTGCCAGTAGTTGGACAGGGGATAGCAATCAGCCCCAGCATTTT. It codes for CASSWTGDSNQPQHF.

On this clone itself: This likely traces to a read error, being one base from a far larger clone. The chain is built from TRBV4-3 and TRBJ2-3, with 7 nucleotides matching TRBD1. J was trimmed by 4 bases and V by 4 bases; bases with no gene match: 11. The CDR3 consists of 16 residues. Germline V CDR1 and CDR2: LGHNA, YSLEER. CDR3 protein: CASSPNPGTVSDTQYF. The CDR3 nucleotides read TGCGCCAGCAGCCCGAACCCCGGGACAGTGTCAGATACGCAGTATTTT.